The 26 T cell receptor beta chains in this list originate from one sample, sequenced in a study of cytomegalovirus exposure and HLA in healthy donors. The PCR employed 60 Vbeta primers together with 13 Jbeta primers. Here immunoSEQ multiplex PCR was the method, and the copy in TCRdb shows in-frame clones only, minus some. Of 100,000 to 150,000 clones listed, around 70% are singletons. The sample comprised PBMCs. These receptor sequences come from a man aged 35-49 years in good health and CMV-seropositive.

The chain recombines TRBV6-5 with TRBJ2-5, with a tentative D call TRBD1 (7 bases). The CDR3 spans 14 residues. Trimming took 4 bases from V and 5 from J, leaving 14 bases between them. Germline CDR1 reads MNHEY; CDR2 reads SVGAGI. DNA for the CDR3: TGTGCCAGCAGTTTAGACAGGGACTGGGAGACCCAGTACTTC. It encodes CASSLDRDWETQYF.

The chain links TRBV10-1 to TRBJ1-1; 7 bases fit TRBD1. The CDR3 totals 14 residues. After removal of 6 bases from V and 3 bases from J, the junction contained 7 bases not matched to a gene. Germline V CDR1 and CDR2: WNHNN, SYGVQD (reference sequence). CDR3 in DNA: TGCGCCAGCAGCAAAGACAGGGTGGACACTGAAGCTTTCTTT. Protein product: CASSKDRVDTEAFF.

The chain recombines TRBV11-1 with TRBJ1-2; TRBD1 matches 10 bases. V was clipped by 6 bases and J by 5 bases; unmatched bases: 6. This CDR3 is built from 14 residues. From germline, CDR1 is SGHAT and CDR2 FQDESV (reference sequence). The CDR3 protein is CASSLDRGIYGYTF. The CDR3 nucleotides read TGTGCCAGCAGTTTGGACAGGGGGATTTATGGCTACACCTTC.

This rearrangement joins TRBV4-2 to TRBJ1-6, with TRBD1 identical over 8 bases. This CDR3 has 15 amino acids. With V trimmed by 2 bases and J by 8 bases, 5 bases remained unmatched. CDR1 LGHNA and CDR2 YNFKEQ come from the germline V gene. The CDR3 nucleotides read TGTGCCAGCAGCCAAATGGACAGGGTACATTCACCCCTCCACTTT. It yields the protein CASSQMDRVHSPLHF.

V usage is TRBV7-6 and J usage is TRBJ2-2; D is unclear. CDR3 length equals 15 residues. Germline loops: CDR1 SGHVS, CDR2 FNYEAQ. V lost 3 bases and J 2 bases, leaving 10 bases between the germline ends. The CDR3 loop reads CASSFTAFNTGELFF. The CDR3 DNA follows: TGTGCCAGCAGCTTTACTGCATTTAACACCGGGGAGCTGTTTTTT.

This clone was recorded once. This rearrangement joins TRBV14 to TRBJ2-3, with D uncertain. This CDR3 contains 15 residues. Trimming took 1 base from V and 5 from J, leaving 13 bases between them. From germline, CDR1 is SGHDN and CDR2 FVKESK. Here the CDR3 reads CASSQVDHFGDTQYF. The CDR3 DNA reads TGTGCCAGCAGCCAAGTCGATCACTTCGGAGATACGCAGTATTTT.

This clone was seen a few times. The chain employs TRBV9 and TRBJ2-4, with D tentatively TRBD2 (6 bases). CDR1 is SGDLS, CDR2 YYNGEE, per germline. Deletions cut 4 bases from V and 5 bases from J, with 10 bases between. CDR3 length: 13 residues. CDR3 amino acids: CASSTGLENIQYF. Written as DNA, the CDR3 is TGTGCCAGCAGCACGGGACTCGAAAACATTCAGTACTTC.

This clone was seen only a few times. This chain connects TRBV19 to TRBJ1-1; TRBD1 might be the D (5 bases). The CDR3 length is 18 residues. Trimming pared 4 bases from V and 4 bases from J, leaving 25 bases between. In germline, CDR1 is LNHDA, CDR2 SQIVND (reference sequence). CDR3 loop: CASSNVGGGGFGLTEAFF. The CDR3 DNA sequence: TGTGCCAGTAGTAACGTCGGGGGGGGTGGATTTGGTCTCACTGAAGCTTTCTTT.

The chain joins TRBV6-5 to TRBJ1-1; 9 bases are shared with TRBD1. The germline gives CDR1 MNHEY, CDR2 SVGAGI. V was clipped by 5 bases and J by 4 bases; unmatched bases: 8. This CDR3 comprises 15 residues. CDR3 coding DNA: TGTGCCAGCAGTCCCTCGACAGGGGGTGTCACTGAAGCTTTCTTT. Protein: CASSPSTGGVTEAFF.

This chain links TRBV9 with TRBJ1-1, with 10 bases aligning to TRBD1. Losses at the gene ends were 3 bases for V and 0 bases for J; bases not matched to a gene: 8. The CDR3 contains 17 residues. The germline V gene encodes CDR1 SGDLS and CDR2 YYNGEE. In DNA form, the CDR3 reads TGTGCCAGCAGCGGGAACTGGGACAGGGGATTGAACACTGAAGCTTTCTTT. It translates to CASSGNWDRGLNTEAFF.

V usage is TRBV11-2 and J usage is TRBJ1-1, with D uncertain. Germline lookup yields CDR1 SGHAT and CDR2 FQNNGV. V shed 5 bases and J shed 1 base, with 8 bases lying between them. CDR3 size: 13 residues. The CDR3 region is CASSLERNTEAFF. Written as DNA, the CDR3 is TGTGCCAGCAGCCTTGAGCGGAACACTGAAGCTTTCTTT.

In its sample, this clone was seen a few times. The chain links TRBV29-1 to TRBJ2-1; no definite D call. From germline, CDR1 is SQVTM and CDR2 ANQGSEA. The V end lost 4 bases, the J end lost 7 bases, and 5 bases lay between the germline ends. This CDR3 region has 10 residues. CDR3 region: CSVAVNEQFF. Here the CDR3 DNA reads TGCAGCGTTGCAGTAAATGAGCAGTTCTTC.

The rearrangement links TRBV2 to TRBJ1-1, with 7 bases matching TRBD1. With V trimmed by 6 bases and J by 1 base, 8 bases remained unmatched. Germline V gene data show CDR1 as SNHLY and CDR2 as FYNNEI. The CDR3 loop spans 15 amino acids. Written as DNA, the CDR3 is TGTGCCAGCAGCTTACACAGGGGCCCGAACACTGAAGCTTTCTTT. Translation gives CASSLHRGPNTEAFF. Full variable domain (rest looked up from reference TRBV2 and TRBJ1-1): EPEVTQTPSHQVTQMGQEVILRCVPISNHLYFYWYRQILGQKVEFLVSFYNNEISEKSEIFDDQFSVERPDGSNFTLKIRSTKLEDSAMYFCASSLHRGPNTEAFFGQGTRLTVV.

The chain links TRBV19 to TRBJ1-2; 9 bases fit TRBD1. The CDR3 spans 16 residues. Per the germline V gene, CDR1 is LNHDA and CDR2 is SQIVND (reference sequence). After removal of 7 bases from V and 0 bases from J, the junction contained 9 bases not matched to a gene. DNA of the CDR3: TGTGCCAGTAACCTGGGACAGGGTTCGGCTAACTATGGCTACACCTTC. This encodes CASNLGQGSANYGYTF.

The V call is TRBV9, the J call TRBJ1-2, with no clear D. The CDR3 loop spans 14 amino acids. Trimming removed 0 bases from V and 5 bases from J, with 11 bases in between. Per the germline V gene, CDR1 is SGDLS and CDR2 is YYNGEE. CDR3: CASSVGSGNYGYTF. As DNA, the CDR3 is TGTGCCAGCAGCGTAGGGTCGGGGAATTATGGCTACACCTTC.

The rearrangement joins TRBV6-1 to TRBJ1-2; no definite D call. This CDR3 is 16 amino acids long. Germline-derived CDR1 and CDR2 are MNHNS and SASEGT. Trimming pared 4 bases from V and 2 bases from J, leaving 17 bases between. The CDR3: CASSAGGGLSNYGYTF. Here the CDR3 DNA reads TGTGCCAGCAGTGCCGGTGGCGGACTTTCAAACTATGGCTACACCTTC.

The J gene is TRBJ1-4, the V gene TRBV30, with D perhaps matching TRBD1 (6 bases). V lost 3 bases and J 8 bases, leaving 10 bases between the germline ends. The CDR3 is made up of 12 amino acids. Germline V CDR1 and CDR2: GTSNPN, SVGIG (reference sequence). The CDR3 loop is CAWRPGQEKLFF. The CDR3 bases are TGTGCCTGGAGACCGGGACAAGAAAAACTGTTTTTT. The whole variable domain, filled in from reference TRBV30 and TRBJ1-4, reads SQTIHQWPATLVQPVGSPLSLECTVEGTSNPNLYWYRQAAGRGLQLLFYSVGIGQISSEVPQNLSASRPQDRQFILSSKKLLLSDSGFYLCAWRPGQEKLFFGSGTQLSVL.

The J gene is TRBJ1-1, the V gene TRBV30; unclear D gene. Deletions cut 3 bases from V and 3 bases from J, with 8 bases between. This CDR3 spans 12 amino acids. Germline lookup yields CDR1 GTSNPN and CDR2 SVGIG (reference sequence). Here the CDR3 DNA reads TGTGCCTGGAGGGGGAGGGACACTGAAGCTTTCTTT. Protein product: CAWRGRDTEAFF.

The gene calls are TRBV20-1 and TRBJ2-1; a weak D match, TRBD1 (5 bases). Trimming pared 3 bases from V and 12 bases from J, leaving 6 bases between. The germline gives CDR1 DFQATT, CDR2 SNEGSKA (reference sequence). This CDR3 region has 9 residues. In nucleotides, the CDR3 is TGCAGTGCTAGCAGGGTGCAGTTCTTC. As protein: CSASRVQFF.

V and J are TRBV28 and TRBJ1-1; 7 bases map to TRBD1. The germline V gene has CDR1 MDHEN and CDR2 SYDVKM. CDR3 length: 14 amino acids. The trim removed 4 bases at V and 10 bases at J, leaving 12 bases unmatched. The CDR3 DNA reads TGTGCCAGCAGTTCCGTGACAGGGTTCCAGGGAGCTTTCTTT. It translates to CASSSVTGFQGAFF.

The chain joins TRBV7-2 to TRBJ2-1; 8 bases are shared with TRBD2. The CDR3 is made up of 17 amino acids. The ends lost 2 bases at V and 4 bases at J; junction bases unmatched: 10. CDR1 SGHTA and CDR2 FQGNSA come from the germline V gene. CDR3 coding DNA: TGTGCCAGCAGCTTAAGTTCGGGCGGGGGGATTTACAATGAGCAGTTCTTC. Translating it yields CASSLSSGGGIYNEQFF.

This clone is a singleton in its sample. CDR3 DNA: TGTGCCAGCAGCTTAGGAGGGGGACAGGGGTACGAGCAGTACTTC. Its protein product is CASSLGGGQGYEQYF. The rearrangement uses TRBV11-2 and TRBJ2-7, with 10 bases matching TRBD1. CDR1 and CDR2 from the germline V gene are SGHAT and FQNNGV. The V segment lost 1 base and the J segment 4 bases; nucleotides outside the gene matches: 4. This CDR3 is 15 amino acids long.

For the CDR3, the DNA is TGTGCCAGCAGTGAAGGGACAGTCACCGGGGAGCTGTTTTTT. As protein: CASSEGTVTGELFF. The chain recombines TRBV6-1 with TRBJ2-2, with a tentative D call TRBD1 (6 bases). Germline V lookup: CDR1 MNHNS, CDR2 SASEGT. V lost 1 base, J lost 4 bases, and 7 bases lay in between. This CDR3 spans 14 amino acids.

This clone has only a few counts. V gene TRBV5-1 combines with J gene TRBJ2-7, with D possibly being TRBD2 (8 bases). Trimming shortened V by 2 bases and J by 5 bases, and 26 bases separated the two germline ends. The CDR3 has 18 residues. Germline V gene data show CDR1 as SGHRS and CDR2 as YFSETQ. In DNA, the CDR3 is TGCGCCAGCAGCTTAGACAGGGTTTACAGCGGGGGCCAAGACGAGCAGTACTTC. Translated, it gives CASSLDRVYSGGQDEQYF.

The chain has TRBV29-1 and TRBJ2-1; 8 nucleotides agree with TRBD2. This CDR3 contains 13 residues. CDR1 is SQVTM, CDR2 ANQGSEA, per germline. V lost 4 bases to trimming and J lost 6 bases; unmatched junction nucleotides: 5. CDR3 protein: CSVVRLAGNEQFF. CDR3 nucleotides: TGCAGCGTTGTAAGGCTAGCGGGCAATGAGCAGTTCTTC.

CDR3: CATSRSNQPQHF. The CDR3 nucleotides read TGTGCCACCAGCCGTAGCAATCAGCCCCAGCATTTT. The chain recombines TRBV15 with TRBJ1-5, with D uncertain. The CDR3 loop spans 12 amino acids. The germline V gene encodes CDR1 LNHNV and CDR2 YYDKDF (reference sequence). The germline V and J ends were trimmed by 5 bases and 0 bases, with 2 bases remaining between them.